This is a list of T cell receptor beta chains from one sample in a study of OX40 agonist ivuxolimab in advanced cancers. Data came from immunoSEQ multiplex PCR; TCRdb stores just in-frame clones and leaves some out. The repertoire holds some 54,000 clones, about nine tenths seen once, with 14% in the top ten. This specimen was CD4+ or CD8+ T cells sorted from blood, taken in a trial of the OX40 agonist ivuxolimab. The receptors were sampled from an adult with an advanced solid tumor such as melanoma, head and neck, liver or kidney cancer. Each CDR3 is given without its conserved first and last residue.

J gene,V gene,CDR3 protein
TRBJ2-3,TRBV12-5,ASGLVNSGVGQKGTDTQY
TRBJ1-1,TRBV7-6,ASSFMGSEAF
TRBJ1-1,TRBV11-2,ASSLGESWVDTEAF
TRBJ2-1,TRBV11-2,ASINSGDEQF
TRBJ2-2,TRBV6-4,ASSQWGNTGELF
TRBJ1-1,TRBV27,ASSRTTNTEAF
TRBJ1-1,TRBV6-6,ASSYGDPNTEAF
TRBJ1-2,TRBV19,ASSPPAPYGYT
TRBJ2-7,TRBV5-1,ASSPKLGLAVEQY
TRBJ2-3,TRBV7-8,ASSLAGGDTQY